Listed below are T cell receptor beta chains from one sample, sequenced in a study of Ad26.COV2.S vaccination and SARS-CoV-2 variants. Method: immunoSEQ multiplex PCR; TCRdb's copy keeps in-frame clones and lacks some. The sample lists hundreds of thousands of clones, 92% occurring once. This specimen consisted of peripheral blood, obtained after recovery from COVID-19. The receptors here all came from a human donor who had recovered from COVID-19. Each CDR3 is given with its conserved first and last residue. Each record gives: clone size, V gene, D gene, J gene, CDR3 protein, CDR3 DNA. D genes are given only for firm matches. For some rows the clone size is stated as once, few or many, or as a class when expanded; others skip it.

>-|TRBV9|-|TRBJ1-1
CASSVGGVAEAFF
TGTGCCAGCAGCGTAGGGGGGGTCGCTGAAGCTTTCTTT
>-|TRBV2|-|TRBJ1-6
CASKDRDYNSPLHF
TGTGCCAGCAAGGACCGAGACTATAATTCACCCCTCCACTTT
>few|TRBV18|-|TRBJ2-7
CASSPDSSEQYF
TGTGCCAGCTCACCCGACAGCTCCGAGCAGTACTTC
>-|TRBV7-9|-|TRBJ2-5
CASSSRLGLQETQYF
TGTGCCAGCAGCTCCCGACTAGGCCTCCAAGAGACCCAGTACTTC
>-|TRBV9|-|TRBJ1-6
CASSVGYSNSPLHF
TGTGCCAGCAGCGTAGGGTACAGCAATTCACCCCTCCACTTT
>-|TRBV6-2/TRBV6-3|-|TRBJ1-2
CASSYRSYGYTF
TGTGCCAGCAGTTACAGGAGCTATGGCTACACCTTC
>-|TRBV5-4|TRBD2|TRBJ2-3
CASSLAGSTDTQYF
TGTGCCAGCAGCTTAGCGGGAAGCACAGATACGCAGTATTTT
>-|TRBV5-5|TRBD1|TRBJ2-7
CASSLRQGAYEQYF
TGTGCCAGCAGCTTGAGGCAGGGGGCCTACGAGCAGTACTTC
>-|TRBV10-1|TRBD1|TRBJ1-2
CASSESVPGQGYYGYTF
TGCGCCAGCAGTGAGTCTGTACCGGGACAGGGGTACTATGGCTACACCTTC
>-|TRBV7-2|-|TRBJ1-6
CASSLVGNWGSNSPLHF
TGTGCCAGCAGCTTAGTCGGGAACTGGGGTAGCAATTCACCCCTCCACTTT
>-|TRBV27|-|TRBJ2-6
CASSLSSGVGVLTF
TGTGCCAGCAGTTTATCGAGTGGGGTAGGCGTCCTGACTTTC
>-|TRBV20-1|-|TRBJ2-5
CSARSQETQYF
TGCAGTGCTAGGAGTCAAGAGACCCAGTACTTC
>-|TRBV6-6|TRBD2|TRBJ2-7
CASSRMTSGGAGYEQYF
TGTGCCAGCAGCCGAATGACTAGCGGGGGGGCCGGCTACGAGCAGTACTTC
>once|TRBV19|TRBD1|TRBJ2-1
CASRDGQGADYEQFF
TGTGCCAGTAGAGACGGACAGGGGGCCGACTATGAGCAGTTCTTC